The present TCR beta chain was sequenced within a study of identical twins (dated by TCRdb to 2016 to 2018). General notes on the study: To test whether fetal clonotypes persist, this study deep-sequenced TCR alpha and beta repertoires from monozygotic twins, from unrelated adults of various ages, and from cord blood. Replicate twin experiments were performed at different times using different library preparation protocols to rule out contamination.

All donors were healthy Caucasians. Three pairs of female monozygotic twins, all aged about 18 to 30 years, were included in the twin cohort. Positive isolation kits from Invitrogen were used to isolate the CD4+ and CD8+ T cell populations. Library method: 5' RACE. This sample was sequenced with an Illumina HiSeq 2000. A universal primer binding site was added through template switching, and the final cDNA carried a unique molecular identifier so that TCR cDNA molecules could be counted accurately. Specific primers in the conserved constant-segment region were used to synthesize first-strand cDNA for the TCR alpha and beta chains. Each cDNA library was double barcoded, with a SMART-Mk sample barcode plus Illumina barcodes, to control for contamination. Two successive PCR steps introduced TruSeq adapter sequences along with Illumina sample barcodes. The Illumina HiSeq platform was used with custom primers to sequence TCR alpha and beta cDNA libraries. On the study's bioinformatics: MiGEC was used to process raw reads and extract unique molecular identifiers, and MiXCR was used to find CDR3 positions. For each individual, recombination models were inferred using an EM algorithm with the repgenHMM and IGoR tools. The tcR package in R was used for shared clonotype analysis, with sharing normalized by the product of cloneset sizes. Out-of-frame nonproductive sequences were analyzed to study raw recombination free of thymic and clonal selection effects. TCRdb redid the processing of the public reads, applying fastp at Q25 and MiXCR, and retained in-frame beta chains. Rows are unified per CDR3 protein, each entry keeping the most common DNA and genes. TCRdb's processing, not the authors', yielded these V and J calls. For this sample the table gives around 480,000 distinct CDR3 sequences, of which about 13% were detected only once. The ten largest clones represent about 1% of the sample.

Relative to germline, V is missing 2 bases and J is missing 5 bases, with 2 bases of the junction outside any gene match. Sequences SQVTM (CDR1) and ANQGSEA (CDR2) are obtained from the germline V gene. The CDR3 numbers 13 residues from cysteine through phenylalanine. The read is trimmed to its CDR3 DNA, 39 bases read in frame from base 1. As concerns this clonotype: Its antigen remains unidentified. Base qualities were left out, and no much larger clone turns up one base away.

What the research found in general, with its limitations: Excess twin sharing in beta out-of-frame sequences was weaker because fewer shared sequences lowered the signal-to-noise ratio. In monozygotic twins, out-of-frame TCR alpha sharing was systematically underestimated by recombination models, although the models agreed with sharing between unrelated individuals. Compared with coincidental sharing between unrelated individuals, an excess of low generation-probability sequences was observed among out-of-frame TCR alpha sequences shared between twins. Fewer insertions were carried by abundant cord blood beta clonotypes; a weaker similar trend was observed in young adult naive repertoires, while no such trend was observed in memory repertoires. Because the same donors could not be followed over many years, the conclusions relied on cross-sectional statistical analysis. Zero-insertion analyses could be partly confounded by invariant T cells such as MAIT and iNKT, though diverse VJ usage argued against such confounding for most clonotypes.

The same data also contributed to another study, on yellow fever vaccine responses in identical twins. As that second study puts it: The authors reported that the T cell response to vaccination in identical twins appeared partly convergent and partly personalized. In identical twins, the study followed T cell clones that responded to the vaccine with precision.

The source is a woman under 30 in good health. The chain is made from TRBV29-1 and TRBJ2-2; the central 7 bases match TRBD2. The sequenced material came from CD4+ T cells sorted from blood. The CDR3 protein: CSVEPSGTGELFF. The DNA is TGCAGCGTTGAACCTAGCGGAACCGGGGAGCTGTTTTTT.